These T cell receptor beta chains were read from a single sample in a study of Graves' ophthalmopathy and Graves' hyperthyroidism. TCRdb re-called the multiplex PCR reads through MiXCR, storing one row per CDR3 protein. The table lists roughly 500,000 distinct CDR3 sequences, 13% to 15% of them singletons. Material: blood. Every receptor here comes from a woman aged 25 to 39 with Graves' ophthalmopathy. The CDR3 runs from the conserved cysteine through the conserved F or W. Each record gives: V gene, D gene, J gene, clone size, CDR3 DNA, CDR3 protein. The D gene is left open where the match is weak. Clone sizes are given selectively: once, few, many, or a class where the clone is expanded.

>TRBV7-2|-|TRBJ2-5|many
TGTGCCAGCAGCTTGGCGGGGACCCAGTACTTC
CASSLAGTQYF
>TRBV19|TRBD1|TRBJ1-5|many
TGTGCCAGTAGTGACGGACCGGGACAGGGAAGGAATCAGCCCCAGCATTTT
CASSDGPGQGRNQPQHF
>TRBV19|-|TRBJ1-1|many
TGTGCCAGTAACCTTAACACTGAAGCTTTCTTT
CASNLNTEAFF
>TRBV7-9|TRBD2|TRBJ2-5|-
TGTGCCAGCAGCACCCGGGGGGGAGAGACCCAGTACTTC
CASSTRGGETQYF
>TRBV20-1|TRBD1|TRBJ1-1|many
TGCAGTGCTAGAGACTCAAAGACAGGGAGGAAGACTGAAGCTTTCTTT
CSARDSKTGRKTEAFF
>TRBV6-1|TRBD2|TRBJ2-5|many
TGTGCCAGCAGTCCCGCGATAGCGGGAGGATTTCGGGAGACCCAGTACTTC
CASSPAIAGGFRETQYF
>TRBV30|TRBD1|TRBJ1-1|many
TGTGCCTGGAGGTACAGGGGGCGGACTGAAGCTTTCTTT
CAWRYRGRTEAFF
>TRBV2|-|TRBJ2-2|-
TGTGCCAGCAGATTGATGAATGGGCGGGCAAAGAACACCGGGGAGCTGTTTTTT
CASRLMNGRAKNTGELFF
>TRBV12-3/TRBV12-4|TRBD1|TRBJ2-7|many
TGTGCCAGCAGTATTGGGACAGCCACCTACGAGCAGTACTTC
CASSIGTATYEQYF
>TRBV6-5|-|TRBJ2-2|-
TGTGCCAGCAGTTATTTTGGGACATCGAACACCGGGGAGCTGTTTTTT
CASSYFGTSNTGELFF
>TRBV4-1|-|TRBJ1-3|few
TGCGCCAGCCATACATCTGGAAACACCATATATTTT
CASHTSGNTIYF
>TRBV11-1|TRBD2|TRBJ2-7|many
TGTGCCAGCAGCTTAGTAGTGGGGCTAGCGGGAGTACACGAGCAGTACTTC
CASSLVVGLAGVHEQYF
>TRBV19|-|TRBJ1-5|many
TGTGCCAGTAGTCGTGGTCCCAATCAGCCCCAGCATTTT
CASSRGPNQPQHF
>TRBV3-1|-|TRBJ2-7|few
TGTGCCAGCAGCCCTGAAGGGCTCATTGGGCCCTACGAGCAGTACTTC
CASSPEGLIGPYEQYF
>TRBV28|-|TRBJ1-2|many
TGTGCCAGCAGTTTTTTCCTTGACCCTCGATATGGCTACACCTTC
CASSFFLDPRYGYTF
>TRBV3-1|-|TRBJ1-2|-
TGTGCCAGCAGCCCGCCCCGGGGGCCTTATGGCTACACCTTC
CASSPPRGPYGYTF
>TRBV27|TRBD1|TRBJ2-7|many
TGTGCCAGCAGTTTAAGGGGACAGGGGACCTACGAGCAGTACTTC
CASSLRGQGTYEQYF
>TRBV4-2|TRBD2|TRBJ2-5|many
TGTGCCAGCAGCGTCAGACTAGCGGGGGTTGGACAAGAGACCCAGTACTTC
CASSVRLAGVGQETQYF